The 29 T cell receptor beta chains given below trace back to one sample, sequenced in a study of T cell responses to AZD1222 COVID-19 vaccine. Some clones are missing from TCRdb's copy, which holds only in-frame ones; the method was immunoSEQ multiplex PCR. The sample comprises around 110,000 clones, roughly 88% of which are singletons, and roughly 3.8% rests with the top ten. The sequenced sample was peripheral blood, obtained on day 0 of MenACWY control vaccination. All receptors come from an adult in good health.

This rearrangement joins TRBV18 to TRBJ2-1, with D possibly called TRBD1 or TRBD2 (5 bases each). This CDR3 comprises 15 residues. V lost 2 bases and J lost 5, with 13 bases in between. Germline CDR1 is KGHSH and CDR2 is LQKENI. The CDR3 nucleotides read TGTGCCAGCTCACCATTGAGGGGAGCTGACAATGAGCAGTTCTTC. Encoded protein: CASSPLRGADNEQFF.

The DNA for the CDR3 is TGCAGTGCTAGACGAAACAATGAGCAGTTCTTC. The encoded protein is CSARRNNEQFF. This chain connects TRBV20-1 to TRBJ2-1, with D uncertain. Germline assignment: CDR1 DFQATT and CDR2 SNEGSKA (reference sequence). The CDR3 covers 11 residues. V was clipped by 2 bases and J by 5 bases, with 4 bases between them.

The sample holds a few counts of this clone. The rearrangement uses TRBV5-4 and TRBJ1-2, with D perhaps matching TRBD1 (6 bases). This CDR3 is built from 14 residues. The V gene's germline CDR1 is SGHNT and CDR2 YYREEE (reference sequence). The V end lost 4 bases, the J end lost 8 bases, and 18 bases lay between the germline ends. The CDR3 loop is CASSRGGGAQGYTF. The CDR3 DNA sequence: TGTGCCAGCAGCCGAGGTGGGGGGGCGCAAGGCTACACCTTC. The full variable domain, completed using reference TRBV5-4 and TRBJ1-2, is ETGVTQSPTHLIKTRGQQVTLRCSSQSGHNTVSWYQQALGQGPQFIFQYYREEENGRGNFPPRFSGLQFPNYSSELNVNALELDDSALYLCASSRGGGAQGYTFGSGTRLTVV.

This chain connects TRBV5-1 to TRBJ2-3; 7 positions match TRBD2. Germline CDR1 and CDR2: SGHRS and YFSETQ. This CDR3 spans 16 amino acids. V lost 4 bases to trimming and J lost 2 bases; unmatched junction nucleotides: 10. CDR3 nucleotide sequence: TGCGCCAGCAGCGGCGGGACTATAACTCCCACAGATACGCAGTATTTT. Translating gives CASSGGTITPTDTQYF. Combining the CDR3 with reference TRBV5-1 and TRBJ2-3 gives the whole variable domain KAGVTQTPRYLIKTRGQQVTLSCSPISGHRSVSWYQQTPGQGLQFLFEYFSETQRNKGNFPGRFSGRQFSNSRSEMNVSTLELGDSALYLCASSGGTITPTDTQYFGPGTRLTVL.

The chain combines TRBV6-2 or TRBV6-3 with TRBJ2-3; maybe TRBD2 (6 bases). Between the trimmed V and J ends, which lost 4 bases and 6 bases, there was a span of 17 bases. Germline V gene lookup returns CDR1 MNHEY and CDR2 SVGEGT. The CDR3 is made up of 15 amino acids. The CDR3 spells CASSLTRTPVDTQYF. In DNA form, the CDR3 reads TGTGCCAGCAGTTTGACTAGAACCCCAGTGGATACGCAGTATTTT.

The chain employs TRBV9 and TRBJ2-3, with a tentative D call TRBD2 (6 bases). Germline V gene lookup returns CDR1 SGDLS and CDR2 YYNGEE. The CDR3 is made up of 15 amino acids. Trimming removed 0 bases from V and 6 bases from J, with 14 bases in between. CDR3 nucleotides: TGTGCCAGCAGCGTAGGCGGGACCCTCCTTGATACGCAGTATTTT. Amino acids: CASSVGGTLLDTQYF. The full variable domain, its missing parts supplied by reference TRBV9 and TRBJ2-3, is DSGVTQTPKHLITATGQRVTLRCSPRSGDLSVYWYQQSLDQGLQFLIQYYNGEERAKGNILERFSAQQFPDLHSELNLSSLELGDSALYFCASSVGGTLLDTQYFGPGTRLTVL.

The genes are TRBV7-6 and TRBJ2-3; D call uncertain. The CDR3 is 15 amino acids. Germline assignment: CDR1 SGHVS and CDR2 FNYEAQ. The V end lost 1 base, the J end lost 3 bases, and 11 bases lay between the germline ends. CDR3 coding DNA: TGTGCCAGCAGCTTAGGGGCGTCGGCGACAGATACGCAGTATTTT. The encoded protein is CASSLGASATDTQYF.

The genes are TRBV19 and TRBJ1-1, with TRBD1 as a possible D gene (5 bases). This CDR3 spans 14 amino acids. Deletions cut 2 bases from V and 1 base from J, with 8 bases between. Germline lookup yields CDR1 LNHDA and CDR2 SQIVND (reference sequence). The CDR3 coding sequence is TGTGCCAGTAGTATACGTGGGGGGAACACTGAAGCTTTCTTT. Translating it yields CASSIRGGNTEAFF.

V is TRBV9 and J is TRBJ2-5; 11 nucleotides match TRBD2. In germline, CDR1 is SGDLS, CDR2 YYNGEE. J was trimmed by 0 bases and V by 0 bases; bases with no gene match: 4. This CDR3 comprises 17 residues. For the CDR3, the DNA is TGTGCCAGCAGCGTAGGGCTTAGCGGGGGGGACCAAGAGACCCAGTACTTC. Its translation is CASSVGLSGGDQETQYF. Full variable domain (rest looked up from reference TRBV9 and TRBJ2-5): DSGVTQTPKHLITATGQRVTLRCSPRSGDLSVYWYQQSLDQGLQFLIQYYNGEERAKGNILERFSAQQFPDLHSELNLSSLELGDSALYFCASSVGLSGGDQETQYFGPGTRLLVL.

This chain joins TRBV28 and TRBJ1-6; TRBD1 agrees at 8 bases. CDR1 and CDR2 (germline): MDHEN, SYDVKM. Losses at the gene ends were 5 bases for V and 2 bases for J; bases not matched to a gene: 2. CDR3 length: 15 residues. CDR3 residues: CASSRDRTYNSPLHF. CDR3 in DNA: TGTGCCAGCAGTAGGGACAGGACCTATAATTCACCCCTCCACTTT.

The gene calls are TRBV10-3 and TRBJ1-1; maybe TRBD1 (5 bases). The germline gives CDR1 ENHRY, CDR2 SYGVKD. The V end lost 6 bases, the J end lost 5 bases, and 13 bases lay between the germline ends. This CDR3 spans 13 amino acids. CDR3 region: CAISLQEGTEAFF. Written as DNA, the CDR3 is TGTGCCATCAGCCTTCAGGAGGGGACTGAAGCTTTCTTT.

V gene TRBV12-3 or TRBV12-4 combines with J gene TRBJ2-2, with D unresolved. V gave up 5 bases and J gave up 4 bases, with 8 bases separating them. CDR3 length equals 13 residues. CDR3 amino acids: CASSTFGTGELFF. CDR3 nucleotides: TGTGCCAGCAGTACCTTTGGCACCGGGGAGCTGTTTTTT.

The V call is TRBV5-1, the J call TRBJ1-2, with 9 positions matching TRBD1. Germline V gene lookup returns CDR1 SGHRS and CDR2 YFSETQ. This CDR3 is 16 amino acids long. The junction had 5 bases not matched to a gene; V was cut back by 0 bases and J by 2 bases. The CDR3 region is CASSLAGGTGNYGYTF. CDR3 nucleotides: TGCGCCAGCAGCTTGGCCGGTGGGACAGGGAACTATGGCTACACCTTC.

The V and J genes are TRBV28 and TRBJ1-1, with 7 positions matching TRBD1. The germline gives CDR1 MDHEN, CDR2 SYDVKM. The CDR3 spans 13 residues. Trimming took 4 bases from V and 5 from J; bases not matched to a gene: 4. This CDR3 reads CASSSAGGTEAFF. For the CDR3, the DNA is TGTGCCAGCAGTTCGGCAGGGGGGACTGAAGCTTTCTTT. Together with reference TRBV28 and TRBJ1-1, the CDR3 gives the full variable domain: DVKVTQSSRYLVKRTGEKVFLECVQDMDHENMFWYRQDPGLGLRLIYFSYDVKMKEKGDIPEGYSVSREKKERFSLILESASTNQTSMYLCASSSAGGTEAFFGQGTRLTVV.

The rearrangement links TRBV10-1 to TRBJ1-2; the D is unclear. V lost 6 bases and J 8 bases, leaving 4 bases between the germline ends. The V gene's germline CDR1 is WNHNN and CDR2 SYGVQD (reference sequence). This CDR3 spans 9 amino acids. CDR3 in amino acids: CASRGGYTF. The CDR3 coding sequence is TGCGCCAGCAGAGGAGGCTACACCTTC.

Only a few counts were recorded for this clone. The V and J genes are TRBV28 and TRBJ1-4; 8 positions agree with TRBD1. V trimming: 5 bases; J trimming: 7 bases; junction bases outside the gene matches: 9. The CDR3 spans 15 residues. The germline CDR1 and CDR2 sequences are MDHEN and SYDVKM. In nucleotides, the CDR3 is TGTGCCAGCAGTAATCCCGGACAGGGTTTTGAAAAACTGTTTTTT. Translation gives CASSNPGQGFEKLFF.

The chain recombines TRBV7-2 with TRBJ2-3; the D is unclear. Germline CDR1 reads SGHTA; CDR2 reads FQGNSA. This CDR3 has 11 residues. Deletions cut 3 bases from V and 6 bases from J, with 4 bases between. CDR3 nucleotide sequence: TGTGCCAGCAGCTTCAGCGATACGCAGTATTTT. Its translation: CASSFSDTQYF. The variable domain in full, completed from reference TRBV7-2 and TRBJ2-3, reads GAGVSQSPSNKVTEKGKDVELRCDPISGHTALYWYRQSLGQGLEFLIYFQGNSAPDKSGLPSDRFSAERTGGSVSTLTIQRTQQEDSAVYLCASSFSDTQYFGPGTRLTVL.

This chain links TRBV5-4 with TRBJ2-3, with D hard to call. This CDR3 is 14 amino acids long. Germline lookup yields CDR1 SGHNT and CDR2 YYREEE (reference sequence). V was trimmed by 0 bases and J by 4 bases, leaving 9 bases between them. The CDR3 DNA follows: TGTGCCAGCAGCTTGGATGTTGGGTCAGATACGCAGTATTTT. Its translation is CASSLDVGSDTQYF. Full variable domain (outside the CDR3, taken from reference TRBV5-4 and TRBJ2-3): ETGVTQSPTHLIKTRGQQVTLRCSSQSGHNTVSWYQQALGQGPQFIFQYYREEENGRGNFPPRFSGLQFPNYSSELNVNALELDDSALYLCASSLDVGSDTQYFGPGTRLTVL.

The chain uses TRBV6-5 and TRBJ1-6; 7 positions agree with TRBD1. The V and J ends lost 5 bases and 3 bases, in that order; junction bases with no gene match: 1. The CDR3 extends over 14 amino acids. Per germline, CDR1 MNHEY and CDR2 SVGAGI. CDR3 sequence reads: CASSRQGYNSPLHF. CDR3 coding DNA: TGTGCCAGCAGTAGACAGGGCTATAATTCACCCCTCCACTTT.

J is TRBJ2-3 and V is TRBV6-1, with D unresolved. The CDR3 consists of 17 residues. V was cut by 1 base and J by 2 bases, with 16 bases left in between. The germline CDR1 and CDR2 sequences are MNHNS and SASEGT. CDR3 protein: CASSEEARGIPTDTQYF. CDR3 nucleotide sequence: TGTGCCAGCAGTGAAGAAGCGAGAGGTATCCCCACAGATACGCAGTATTTT.

The V gene is TRBV9, the J gene TRBJ2-1; 9 nucleotides agree with TRBD2. This CDR3 has 15 residues. Germline CDR1 reads SGDLS; CDR2 reads YYNGEE. V dropped 4 bases and J dropped 6; count of bases not matched to a gene: 8. CDR3 DNA: TGTGCCAGCAGCTATAGCGGGACTAGCCGCAATGAGCAGTTCTTC. It specifies CASSYSGTSRNEQFF.

The V and J genes are TRBV9 and TRBJ1-5; D is unclear. CDR1 SGDLS and CDR2 YYNGEE come from the germline V gene. V lost 0 bases and J lost 2, with 9 bases in between. The CDR3 is 15 residues long. The CDR3 loop is CASSVGDLGNQPQHF. CDR3 nucleotide sequence: TGTGCCAGCAGCGTAGGGGATTTGGGCAATCAGCCCCAGCATTTT.

This clone was detected once. The rearrangement joins TRBV3-1 (or the pseudogene TRBV3-2) to TRBJ2-3, with 7 bases matching TRBD1. The CDR3 extends over 18 amino acids. Trimming took 0 bases from V and 0 from J; bases not matched to a gene: 9. Germline CDR1 is LGHDT and CDR2 is YNNKEL (reference sequence). The CDR3 sequence: CASSQETIQGLSTDTQYF. CDR3 coding DNA: TGTGCCAGCAGCCAAGAAACTATACAGGGGCTTAGCACAGATACGCAGTATTTT.

V is TRBV24-1 and J is TRBJ1-5; the D gene is possibly TRBD1 (5 bases). Trimming stripped 6 bases from V and 6 bases from J, with 17 bases between. Per germline, CDR1 KGHDR and CDR2 SFDVKD. CDR3 length: 15 residues. The CDR3 DNA follows: TGTGCCACCAGTAACGGGGGGGAGTTTAGTCAGCCCCAGCATTTT. Translating it yields CATSNGGEFSQPQHF.

The chain links TRBV27 to TRBJ2-3; possible D gene TRBD1, 5 bases. CDR3 length: 15 residues. In germline, CDR1 is MNHEY, CDR2 SMNVEV (reference sequence). V dropped 6 bases and J dropped 5 bases, with 18 bases sitting between them. The CDR3 DNA reads TGTGCCAGCAGCCTAGGGGTGGGTGGGAAAGATACGCAGTATTTT. This translates into CASSLGVGGKDTQYF.

The chain recombines TRBV19 with TRBJ1-1, with 9 nucleotides matching TRBD1. Germline-derived CDR1 and CDR2 are LNHDA and SQIVND (reference sequence). This CDR3 has 13 amino acids. V shed 10 bases and J 4 bases; nucleotides not matched to a gene: 7. In DNA form, the CDR3 reads TGTGCCACCGGGACAGGGTTATTCACTGAAGCTTTCTTT. Translated, it gives CATGTGLFTEAFF. Full variable domain (rest looked up from reference TRBV19 and TRBJ1-1): DGGITQSPKYLFRKEGQNVTLSCEQNLNHDAMYWYRQDPGQGLRLIYYSQIVNDFQKGDIAEGYSVSREKKESFPLTVTSAQKNPTAFYLCATGTGLFTEAFFGQGTRLTVV.

This rearrangement joins TRBV19 to TRBJ1-6, with unresolved D. This CDR3 comprises 14 residues. V was trimmed by 4 bases and J by 8 bases, leaving 12 bases between them. The germline V gene encodes CDR1 LNHDA and CDR2 SQIVND (reference sequence). This CDR3 reads CASSTPVGYSPLHF. The CDR3 nucleotides read TGTGCCAGTAGTACCCCGGTTGGATATTCACCCCTCCACTTT.

The chain links TRBV24-1 to TRBJ2-3; TRBD2 matches at 10 bases. CDR1 KGHDR and CDR2 SFDVKD come from the germline V gene. With 4 bases clipped from V and 0 bases from J, the junction kept 6 bases outside the gene matches. This CDR3 region has 17 residues. CDR3 coding DNA: TGTGCCACCAGTGACCGATTAGCGGGGGGTAGCACAGATACGCAGTATTTT. Translation gives CATSDRLAGGSTDTQYF.

The rearrangement joins TRBV21-1 to TRBJ1-5. TRBV21-1 has pseudogene status. This CDR3 is built from 14 residues. The CDR3 loop is CASSKQEYNQPQHF. The CDR3 nucleotides read TGTGCCAGCAGCAAACAAGAGTATAATCAGCCCCAGCATTTT.